The 6 T cell receptor beta chains below were found in one sample sequenced in a study of shared clonotypes between healthy human individuals. The repertoire was sequenced with immunoSEQ multiplex PCR; TCRdb's copy has only in-frame clones and lacks some. Of 2 million to 3 million clones in the sample, roughly 93% are singletons; the top ten hold about 0.34%. Sequenced sample: naive CD4+ T cells from PBMCs. This sample's subset: CD45RA+ positively selected. These receptor sequences come from a man aged 18 to 29 in good health. Some clones in this sample may be carry-over from other donors' samples.

The V gene is TRBV28, the J gene TRBJ1-5; D remains ambiguous. This CDR3 region has 15 residues. CDR1 is MDHEN and CDR2 is SYDVKM in the germline V gene. Trimming shortened V by 0 bases and J by 6 bases, and 12 bases separated the two germline ends. The CDR3 DNA reads as TGTGCCAGCAGTTTATGGGCATTAGAGAGTCAGCCCCAGCATTTT. This translates into CASSLWALESQPQHF.

The count of this clone is one. The chain employs TRBV5-4 and TRBJ2-3; 10 bases are a match to TRBD2. There are 15 residues in the CDR3. CDR1 and CDR2 (germline): SGHNT, YYREEE (reference sequence). V was pared by 4 bases and J by 4 bases, with 6 bases of the junction left unmatched. CDR3 sequence (DNA): TGTGCCAGCAGCGTTACTAGCGGGACGGCAGATACGCAGTATTTT. This sequence encodes CASSVTSGTADTQYF.

About this clone: This CDR3 is also generated by other DNA sequences in the sample. The rearrangement links TRBV5-1 to TRBJ2-2; D tentatively fits TRBD1 or TRBD2 (5 bases each). In germline, CDR1 is SGHRS, CDR2 YFSETQ. Between the trimmed V and J ends, which lost 3 bases and 4 bases, there was a span of 13 bases. The CDR3 is 15 residues long. The DNA of the CDR3 is TGCGCCAGCAGCTCAGGGCCTGGGGGCACCGGGGAGCTGTTTTTT. Translated, it gives CASSSGPGGTGELFF. Full variable domain (missing parts from reference TRBV5-1 and TRBJ2-2): KAGVTQTPRYLIKTRGQQVTLSCSPISGHRSVSWYQQTPGQGLQFLFEYFSETQRNKGNFPGRFSGRQFSNSRSEMNVSTLELGDSALYLCASSSGPGGTGELFFGEGSRLTVL.

The chain employs TRBV11-2 and TRBJ2-1; 14 positions match TRBD2. J was trimmed by 2 bases and V by 0 bases; bases with no gene match: 3. The CDR3 runs 18 residues. Germline V gives CDR1 SGHAT, CDR2 FQNNGV. The CDR3 sequence is CASSLEGLAGEAYNEQFF. The CDR3 nucleotides are TGTGCCAGCAGCTTAGAGGGACTAGCGGGAGAGGCCTACAATGAGCAGTTCTTC.

The chain's CDR3 is CSALKGEQFF. CDR3 nucleotides: TGCAGTGCGTTGAAGGGTGAGCAGTTCTTC. The chain combines TRBV20-1 with TRBJ2-1; D unresolved. Germline lookup yields CDR1 DFQATT and CDR2 SNEGSKA (reference sequence). Trimming took 6 bases from V and 9 from J, leaving 9 bases between them. The CDR3 is 10 amino acids.

A word on this clone: This sample also contains other DNA sequences that code for the same CDR3. The chain employs TRBV5-1 and TRBJ2-3, with 8 bases identical to TRBD2. The germline V gene encodes CDR1 SGHRS and CDR2 YFSETQ. Trimming cost V 0 bases and J 1 base; bases outside gene matches: 4. This CDR3 has 16 residues. CDR3 nucleotide sequence: TGCGCCAGCAGCTTGGATGGACTAGCCGGCACAGATACGCAGTATTTT. Its protein is CASSLDGLAGTDTQYF.